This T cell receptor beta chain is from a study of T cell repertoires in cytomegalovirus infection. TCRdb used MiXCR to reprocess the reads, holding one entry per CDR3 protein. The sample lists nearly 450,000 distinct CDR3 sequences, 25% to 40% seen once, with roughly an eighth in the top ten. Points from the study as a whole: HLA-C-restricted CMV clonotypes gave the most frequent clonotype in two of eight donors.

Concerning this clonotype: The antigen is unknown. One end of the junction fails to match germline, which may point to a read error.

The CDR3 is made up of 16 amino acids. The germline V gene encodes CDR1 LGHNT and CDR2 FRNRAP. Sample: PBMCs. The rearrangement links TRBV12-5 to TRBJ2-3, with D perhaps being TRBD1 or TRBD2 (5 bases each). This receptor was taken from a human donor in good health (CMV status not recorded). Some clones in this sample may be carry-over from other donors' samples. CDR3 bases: TGTGCTAGTGGTTCACACCTGGGACCTAGCACAGTTACGCAGTATTGG. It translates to CASGSHLGPSTVTQYW.